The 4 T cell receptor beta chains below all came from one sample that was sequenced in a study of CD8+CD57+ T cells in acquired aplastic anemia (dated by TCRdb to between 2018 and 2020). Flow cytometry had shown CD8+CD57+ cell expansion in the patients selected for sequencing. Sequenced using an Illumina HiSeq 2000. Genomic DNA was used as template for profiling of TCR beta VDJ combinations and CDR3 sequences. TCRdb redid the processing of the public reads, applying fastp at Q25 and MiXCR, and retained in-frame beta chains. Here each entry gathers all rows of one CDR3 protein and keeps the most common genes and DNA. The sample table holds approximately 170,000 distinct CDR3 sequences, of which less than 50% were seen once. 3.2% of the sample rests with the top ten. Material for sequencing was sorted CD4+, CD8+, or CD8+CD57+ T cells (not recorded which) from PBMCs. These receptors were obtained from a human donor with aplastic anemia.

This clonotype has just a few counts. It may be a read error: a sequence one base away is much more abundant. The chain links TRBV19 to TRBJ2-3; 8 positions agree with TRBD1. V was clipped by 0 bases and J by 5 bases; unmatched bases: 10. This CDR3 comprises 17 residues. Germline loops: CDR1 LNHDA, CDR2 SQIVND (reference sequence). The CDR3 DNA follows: TGTGCCAGTAGTATAGATCCAATGGGAGACAGGGGAGATACGCAGTATTTT. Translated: CASSIDPMGDRGDTQYF.

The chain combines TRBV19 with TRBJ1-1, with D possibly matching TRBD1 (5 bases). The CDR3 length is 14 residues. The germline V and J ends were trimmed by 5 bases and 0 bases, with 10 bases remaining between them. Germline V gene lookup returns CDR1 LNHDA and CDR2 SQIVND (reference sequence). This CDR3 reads CASSWGDLNTEAFF. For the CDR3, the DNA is TGTGCCAGTAGTTGGGGGGACTTGAACACTGAAGCTTTCTTT.

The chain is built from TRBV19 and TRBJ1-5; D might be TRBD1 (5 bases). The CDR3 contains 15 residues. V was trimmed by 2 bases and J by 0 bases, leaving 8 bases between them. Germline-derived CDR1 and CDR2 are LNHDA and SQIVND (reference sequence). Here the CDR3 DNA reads TGTGCCAGTAGTATACTACAGGATAGCAATCAGCCCCAGCATTTT. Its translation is CASSILQDSNQPQHF.

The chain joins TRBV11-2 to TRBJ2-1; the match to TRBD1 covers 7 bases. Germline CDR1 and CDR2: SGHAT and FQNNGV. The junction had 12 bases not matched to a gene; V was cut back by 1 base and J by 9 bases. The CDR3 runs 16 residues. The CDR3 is CASSLGGSASGGEQFF. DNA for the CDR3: TGTGCCAGCAGCTTAGGTGGCTCCGCCTCAGGGGGTGAGCAGTTCTTC.